This T cell receptor (beta chain) originates from a study of OX40 agonist ivuxolimab in advanced cancers. Study summary: A mean age of around 63 years, range about 20 to 79, was recorded, and 70% to 85% were male. A history of anti-PD-1, anti-PD-L1 or anti-CTLA-4 therapy was acceptable, and over 35% had some. General observations from the study: Certain nonresponders likewise exhibited a low normalized T-cell clonal expansion. With doses of 0.1 to 3.0 mg/kg, CD4+ and CD8+ blood T cells had undergone clonal expansion by week 6.

Clones were read by immunoSEQ multiplex PCR, and TCRdb kept only the in-frame ones, dropping some. The sample contains some 73,000 clones, 75% to 90% of which appear only once. A note on this clone: Its cognate antigen is unknown.

This clonotype was sampled from an adult with an advanced solid tumor such as melanoma, head and neck, liver or kidney cancer. The sequences come from CD4+ or CD8+ T cells sorted from blood, collected in a trial of the OX40 agonist ivuxolimab.

CDR3 protein: CSVGGRTNEKLFF. Written as DNA, the CDR3 is TGCAGCGTTGGGGGGAGGACTAATGAAAAACTGTTTTTT. V gene TRBV29-1 combines with J gene TRBJ1-4, with D perhaps TRBD1 (5 bases). V gave up 4 bases and J gave up 2 bases, with 8 bases separating them. This CDR3 region has 13 residues. Germline CDR1 is SQVTM and CDR2 is ANQGSEA.